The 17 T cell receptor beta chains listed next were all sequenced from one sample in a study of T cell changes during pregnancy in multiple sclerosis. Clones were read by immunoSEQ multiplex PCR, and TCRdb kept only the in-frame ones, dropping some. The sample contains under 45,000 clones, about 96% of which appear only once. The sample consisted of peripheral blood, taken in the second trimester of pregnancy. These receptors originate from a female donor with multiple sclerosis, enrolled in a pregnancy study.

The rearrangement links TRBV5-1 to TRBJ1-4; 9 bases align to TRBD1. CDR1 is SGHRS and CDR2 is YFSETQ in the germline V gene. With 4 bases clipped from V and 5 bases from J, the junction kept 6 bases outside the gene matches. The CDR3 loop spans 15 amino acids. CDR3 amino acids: CASSAQGAVNEKLFF. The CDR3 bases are TGCGCCAGCAGCGCACAGGGGGCTGTGAATGAAAAACTGTTTTTT.

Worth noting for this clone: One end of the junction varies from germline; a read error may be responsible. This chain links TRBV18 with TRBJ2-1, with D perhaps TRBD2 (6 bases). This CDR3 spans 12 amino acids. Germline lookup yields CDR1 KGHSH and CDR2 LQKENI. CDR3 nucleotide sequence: TGTGCCAGCTCACCTCCAGGGACTCCTGCGCTCTTC. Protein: CASSPPGTPALF.

The CDR3 spells CASSEAGGRALNEQFF. CDR3 DNA: TGTGCCAGCAGCGAAGCGGGCGGGAGGGCCCTCAATGAGCAGTTCTTC. V and J are TRBV7-2 and TRBJ2-1; 9 bases fit TRBD2. The germline CDR1 and CDR2 sequences are SGHTA and FQGNSA. The ends lost 5 bases at V and 6 bases at J; junction bases unmatched: 11. The CDR3 contains 16 residues.

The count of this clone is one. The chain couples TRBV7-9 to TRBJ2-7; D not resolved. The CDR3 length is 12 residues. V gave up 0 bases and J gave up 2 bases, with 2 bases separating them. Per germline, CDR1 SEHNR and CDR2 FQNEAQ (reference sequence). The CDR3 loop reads CASSLATYEQYF. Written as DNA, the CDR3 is TGTGCCAGCAGCTTAGCTACCTACGAGCAGTACTTC.

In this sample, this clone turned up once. CDR3 amino acids: CASSFFLGTGGRGYTF. CDR3 coding DNA: TGTGCCAGCAGCTTTTTTTTAGGGACAGGGGGACGTGGCTACACCTTC. The chain links TRBV5-5 to TRBJ1-2; 11 bases agree with TRBD1. CDR3 length equals 16 residues. CDR1 is SGHKS, CDR2 YYEKEE, per germline (reference sequence). The junction had 10 bases not matched to a gene; V was cut back by 2 bases and J by 7 bases.

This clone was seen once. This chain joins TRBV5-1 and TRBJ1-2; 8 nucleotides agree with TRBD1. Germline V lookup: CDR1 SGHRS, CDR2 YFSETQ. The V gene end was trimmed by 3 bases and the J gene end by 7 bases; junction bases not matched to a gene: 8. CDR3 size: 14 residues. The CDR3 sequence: CASSSFDRGGGYTF. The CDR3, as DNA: TGCGCCAGCAGCTCCTTCGACAGGGGAGGTGGCTACACCTTC.

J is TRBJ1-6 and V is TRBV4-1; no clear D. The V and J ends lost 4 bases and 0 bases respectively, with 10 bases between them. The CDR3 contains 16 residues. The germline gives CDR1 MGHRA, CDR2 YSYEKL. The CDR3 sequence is CASSPGETSYNSPLHF. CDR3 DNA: TGCGCCAGCAGCCCTGGGGAGACCTCCTATAATTCACCCCTCCACTTT.

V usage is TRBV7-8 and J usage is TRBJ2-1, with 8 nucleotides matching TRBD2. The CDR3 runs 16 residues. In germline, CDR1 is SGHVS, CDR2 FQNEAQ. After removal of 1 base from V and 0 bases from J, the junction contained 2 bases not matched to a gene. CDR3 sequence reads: CASSLVGTSSYNEQFF. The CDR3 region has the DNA TGTGCCAGCAGCTTAGTCGGGACTAGCTCCTACAATGAGCAGTTCTTC.

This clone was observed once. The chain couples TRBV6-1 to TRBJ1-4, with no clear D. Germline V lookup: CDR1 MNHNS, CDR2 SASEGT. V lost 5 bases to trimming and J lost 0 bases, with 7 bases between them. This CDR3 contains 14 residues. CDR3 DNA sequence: TGTGCCAGCAGTTCCGGGTCAACTAATGAAAAACTGTTTTTT. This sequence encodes CASSSGSTNEKLFF.

The CDR3 DNA reads as TGTGCCAGTAGTATAGCCCTATGGTCGAACACCGGGGAGCTGTTTTTT. Translated, it gives CASSIALWSNTGELFF. The chain uses TRBV19 and TRBJ2-2; no clear D gene. The length of the CDR3 is 16 residues. CDR1 and CDR2 from the germline V gene are LNHDA and SQIVND (reference sequence). The V and J ends lost 1 base and 0 bases respectively, with 9 bases between them.

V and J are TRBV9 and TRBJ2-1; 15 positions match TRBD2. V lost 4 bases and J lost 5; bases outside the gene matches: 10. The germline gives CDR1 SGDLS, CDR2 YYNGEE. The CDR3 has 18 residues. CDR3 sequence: CASSSWTSGRGNHNEQFF. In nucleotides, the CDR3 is TGTGCCAGCAGCTCTTGGACTAGCGGGAGGGGTAACCACAATGAGCAGTTCTTC.

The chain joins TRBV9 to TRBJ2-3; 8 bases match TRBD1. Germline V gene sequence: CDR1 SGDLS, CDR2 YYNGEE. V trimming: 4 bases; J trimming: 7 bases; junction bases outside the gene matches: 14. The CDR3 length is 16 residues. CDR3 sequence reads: CASSPSGAGGANTQYF. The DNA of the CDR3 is TGTGCCAGCAGCCCCTCCGGGGCAGGGGGCGCAAATACGCAGTATTTT. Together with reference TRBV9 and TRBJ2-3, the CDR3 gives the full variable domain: DSGVTQTPKHLITATGQRVTLRCSPRSGDLSVYWYQQSLDQGLQFLIQYYNGEERAKGNILERFSAQQFPDLHSELNLSSLELGDSALYFCASSPSGAGGANTQYFGPGTRLTVL.

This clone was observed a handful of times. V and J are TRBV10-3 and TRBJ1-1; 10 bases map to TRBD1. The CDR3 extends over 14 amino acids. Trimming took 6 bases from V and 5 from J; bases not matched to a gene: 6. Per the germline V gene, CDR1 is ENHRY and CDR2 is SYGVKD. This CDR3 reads CAIRRTGGITEAFF. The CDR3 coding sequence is TGTGCCATCAGGAGGACAGGGGGGATAACTGAAGCTTTCTTT.

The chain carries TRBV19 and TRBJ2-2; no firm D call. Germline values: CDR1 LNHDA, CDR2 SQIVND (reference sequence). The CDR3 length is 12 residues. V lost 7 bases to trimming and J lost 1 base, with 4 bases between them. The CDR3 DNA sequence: TGTGCCAGTAACGGGAACACCGGGGAGCTGTTTTTT. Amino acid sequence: CASNGNTGELFF.

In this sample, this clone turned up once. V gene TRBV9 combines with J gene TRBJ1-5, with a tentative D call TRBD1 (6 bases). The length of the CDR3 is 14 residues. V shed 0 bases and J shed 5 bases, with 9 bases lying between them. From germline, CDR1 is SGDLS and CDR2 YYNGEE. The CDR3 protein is CASSVGAGDQPQHF. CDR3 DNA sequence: TGTGCCAGCAGCGTAGGAGCAGGGGATCAGCCCCAGCATTTT.

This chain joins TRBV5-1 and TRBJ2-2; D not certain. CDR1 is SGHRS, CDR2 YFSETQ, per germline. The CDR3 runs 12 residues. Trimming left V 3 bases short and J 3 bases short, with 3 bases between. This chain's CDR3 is CASSSDTGELFF. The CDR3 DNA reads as TGCGCCAGCAGCTCAGACACCGGGGAGCTGTTTTTT.

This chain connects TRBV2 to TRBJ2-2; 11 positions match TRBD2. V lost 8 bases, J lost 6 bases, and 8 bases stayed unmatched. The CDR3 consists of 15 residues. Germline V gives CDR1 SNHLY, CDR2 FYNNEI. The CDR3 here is CASGPTSGGPGELFF. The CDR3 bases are TGTGCCAGCGGACCTACTAGCGGGGGTCCCGGGGAGCTGTTTTTT.